These 15 T cell receptor beta chains came from one sample sequenced in a study of OX40 agonist ivuxolimab in advanced cancers. Library preparation employed the immunoSEQ multiplex PCR assay. The table comes from immuneACCESS by way of TCRdb, which keeps in-frame sequences with V and J called. Part of the clones is missing from these tables; in studies checked, under half for an unresolved V gene and the rest for unknown reasons. Across this sample there are 55,000 to 70,000 clones, with 83% seen only once. The leading ten clones occupy approximately 1.4% of the sample. Sequencing used CD4+ or CD8+ T cells sorted from blood, obtained in a trial of the OX40 agonist ivuxolimab. The receptors originated from an adult with an advanced solid tumor such as melanoma, head and neck, liver or kidney cancer.

In DNA, the CDR3 is TGTGCTAGTGACCCGGACAGGGAGGATGAAAAACTGTTTTTT. Its translation is CASDPDREDEKLFF. The chain uses TRBV12-5 and TRBJ1-4, with 8 bases that match TRBD1. The CDR3 has 14 amino acids. After removal of 7 bases from V and 6 bases from J, the junction contained 7 bases not matched to a gene. Germline values: CDR1 LGHNT, CDR2 FRNRAP.

The V and J genes are TRBV11-2 and TRBJ1-2; D unresolved. Germline V gives CDR1 SGHAT, CDR2 FQNNGV. The germline V and J ends were trimmed by 1 base and 2 bases, with 8 bases remaining between them. CDR3 length: 14 amino acids. In DNA, the CDR3 is TGTGCCAGCAGCTTAGGCGGGGTAAACTATGGCTACACCTTC. As protein: CASSLGGVNYGYTF.

The V gene is TRBV6-1, the J gene TRBJ2-5, with D possibly matching TRBD2 (6 bases). The CDR3 totals 17 residues. Germline CDR1 and CDR2: MNHNS and SASEGT. V lost 2 bases to trimming and J lost 3 bases, with 19 bases between them. The CDR3: CASSENLVAAGKETQYF. In DNA, the CDR3 is TGTGCCAGCAGTGAAAATTTAGTAGCCGCGGGAAAAGAGACCCAGTACTTC.

The CDR3 protein is CASSVWGEQPQHF. The CDR3 DNA reads as TGTGCCAGCAGCGTATGGGGGGAACAGCCCCAGCATTTT. The chain recombines TRBV9 with TRBJ1-5; D possibly corresponds to TRBD1 (5 bases). This CDR3 has 13 amino acids. CDR1 is SGDLS, CDR2 YYNGEE, per germline. Trimming removed 1 base at V and 7 bases at J, with 9 bases between.

V is TRBV6-1 and J is TRBJ1-2; tentatively, D is TRBD1 (5 bases). The germline CDR1 and CDR2 sequences are MNHNS and SASEGT. The germline V and J ends were trimmed by 6 bases and 4 bases, with 18 bases remaining between them. The CDR3 is made up of 15 amino acids. CDR3 nucleotides: TGTGCCAGCAGCGTAAGGGACCATGAAATCTATGGCTACACCTTC. Protein sequence: CASSVRDHEIYGYTF.

This clone is a singleton in its sample. The chain joins TRBV18 to TRBJ2-1; D gene ambiguous. Trimming removed 4 bases at V and 4 bases at J, with 11 bases between. The CDR3 has 14 amino acids. CDR1 KGHSH and CDR2 LQKENI come from the germline V gene. DNA for the CDR3: TGTGCCAGCTCACTGCTATTAGAATACAATGAGCAGTTCTTC. This translates into CASSLLLEYNEQFF.

This chain joins TRBV6-4 and TRBJ1-6, with TRBD1 matching over 9 bases. The germline CDR1 and CDR2 sequences are MRHNA and SNTAGT. The CDR3 runs 14 residues. Trimming removed 6 bases from V and 11 bases from J; junction bases left unmatched: 8. For the CDR3, the DNA is TGTGCCAGCAGCACAGGGGGCGGACGGCCACCCCTCCACTTT. This gives the protein CASSTGGGRPPLHF.

V is TRBV2 and J is TRBJ1-2; a possible D gene is TRBD1 (5 bases). From germline, CDR1 is SNHLY and CDR2 FYNNEI. Trimming left V 5 bases short and J 4 bases short, with 11 bases between. The CDR3 extends over 13 amino acids. CDR3 region: CASSLDRGYGYTF. CDR3 nucleotides: TGTGCCAGCAGTCTCGACAGAGGCTATGGCTACACCTTC.

The chain uses TRBV18 and TRBJ2-1; 8 bases align to TRBD1. CDR3 length: 15 amino acids. V lost 4 bases to trimming and J lost 7 bases; unmatched junction nucleotides: 9. In germline, CDR1 is KGHSH, CDR2 LQKENI. Written as DNA, the CDR3 is TGTGCCAGCTCACGAGAAACAGGGGGTCGTAATGAGCAGTTCTTC. Translation gives CASSRETGGRNEQFF.

The V gene is TRBV28, the J gene TRBJ2-2; D is ambiguous. CDR1 and CDR2 from the germline V gene are MDHEN and SYDVKM. Trimming pared 8 bases from V and 5 bases from J, leaving 9 bases between. The CDR3 has 12 residues. This chain's CDR3 is CASYVTTGELFF. The CDR3 DNA sequence: TGTGCCAGCTACGTTACGACCGGGGAGCTGTTTTTT. The variable domain in full, with the rest retrieved from reference TRBV28 and TRBJ2-2, is DVKVTQSSRYLVKRTGEKVFLECVQDMDHENMFWYRQDPGLGLRLIYFSYDVKMKEKGDIPEGYSVSREKKERFSLILESASTNQTSMYLCASYVTTGELFFGEGSRLTVL.

CDR3 coding DNA: TGTGCCAGCACAGGGGGCATCCATACGCAGTATTTT. Protein: CASTGGIHTQYF. The chain carries TRBV28 and TRBJ2-3; 8 bases line up with TRBD1. V gave up 7 bases and J gave up 7 bases; unmatched junction bases: 4. CDR1 and CDR2 from the germline V gene are MDHEN and SYDVKM. The CDR3 sequence is 12 residues long.

The chain links TRBV2 to TRBJ1-6; 11 bases agree with TRBD1. The germline V gene has CDR1 SNHLY and CDR2 FYNNEI. This CDR3 has 16 residues. V lost 6 bases, J lost 3 bases, and 4 bases stayed unmatched. The CDR3 DNA reads as TGTGCCAGCAGCGGGACAGGGGGTGGCTATAATTCACCCCTCCACTTT. Amino acids: CASSGTGGGYNSPLHF.

This clone appeared a few times. The chain carries TRBV10-3 and TRBJ1-6; D is ambiguous. V shed 3 bases and J shed 3 bases, with 9 bases lying between them. This CDR3 comprises 15 residues. Germline V gives CDR1 ENHRY, CDR2 SYGVKD. The CDR3 here is CAISDALGYNSPLHF. CDR3 coding DNA: TGTGCCATCAGTGACGCTCTCGGCTATAATTCACCCCTCCACTTT.

The rearrangement uses TRBV5-5 and TRBJ1-4; TRBD1 matches at 7 bases. Germline loops: CDR1 SGHKS, CDR2 YYEKEE (reference sequence). The length of the CDR3 is 15 residues. V was pared by 3 bases and J by 4 bases, with 6 bases of the junction left unmatched. CDR3 amino acids: CASSSQGLGNEKLFF. CDR3 DNA: TGTGCCAGCAGCTCACAGGGGCTAGGTAATGAAAAACTGTTTTTT. Filled out from reference TRBV5-5 and TRBJ1-4, the complete variable domain reads DAGVTQSPTHLIKTRGQQVTLRCSPISGHKSVSWYQQVLGQGPQFIFQYYEKEERGRGNFPDRFSARQFPNYSSELNVNALLLGDSALYLCASSSQGLGNEKLFFGSGTQLSVL.

The rearrangement joins TRBV6-1 to TRBJ1-3; no clear D. Trimming removed 10 bases from V and 8 bases from J, with 18 bases in between. Per germline, CDR1 MNHNS and CDR2 SASEGT. This CDR3 is built from 13 residues. CDR3 nucleotides: TGTGCCACCAATTCCGGGAGTCGACACACCATATATTTT. Translated: CATNSGSRHTIYF.